This T cell receptor (beta chain) was captured in a study of blood T cell repertoires in COVID-19. Germline V gives CDR1 SGHVS, CDR2 FQNEAQ. CDR3 length: 15 residues. V lost 5 bases to trimming and J lost 2 bases, with 13 bases between them. Seattle patient enrollment occurred during active infection, with longitudinal follow-up thereafter. Sequencing used immunoSEQ multiplex PCR; TCRdb keeps in-frame clones, though not all of them. There are roughly 350,000 clones in the sample; over 75% occur only once, and about 9.4% lies in the top ten. The sequencing input was peripheral blood. This receptor was obtained from a woman in her 30s with COVID-19, enrolled during active disease. The rearrangement joins TRBV7-8 to TRBJ2-1; possibly TRBD1 for D (5 bases). CDR3 nucleotides: TGTGCCAGCAGCCCGATCCTAGGGGCCTACAATGAGCAGTTCTTC. It codes for CASSPILGAYNEQFF.